This T cell receptor beta chain appears in the sequencing data of a study of blood T cell repertoires in COVID-19. Germline V gene lookup returns CDR1 MNHNS and CDR2 SASEGT. This CDR3 contains 16 residues. The V end was cut by 2 bases, the J end by 6 bases, with 14 bases between. Assay used: immunoSEQ multiplex PCR; TCRdb lists only in-frame clones, some missing. This sample has about 150,000 clones, with over 80% found just once. Sequencing input: peripheral blood. The chain is built from TRBV6-1 and TRBJ1-6; D is undetermined. This sequence originates from a woman aged 60 to 75 with acute or convalescent COVID-19. The DNA for the CDR3 is TGTGCCAGCAGTGAAAGTGAGGGTTGGCGTAATTCACCCCTCCACTTT. Its protein is CASSESEGWRNSPLHF.